This T cell receptor beta chain was sequenced for a study of blood T cell repertoires in COVID-19. Germline CDR1 MNHEY, CDR2 SMNVEV (reference sequence). Trimming at V came to 3 bases and at J to 8 bases, leaving 10 bases not matched to a gene. The CDR3 totals 15 residues. The repertoire was sequenced with immunoSEQ multiplex PCR; TCRdb's copy has only in-frame clones and lacks some. The data contain 150,000 to 200,000 clones, 65% to 85% of them singletons. This chain joins TRBV27 and TRBJ1-2; 9 positions agree with TRBD1. Sequencing was done on a sample of peripheral blood. The TCR sequence derives from a woman between 40 and 55 years old with COVID-19, enrolled during active disease. The CDR3 is CASSLRTGEKQGYTF. The CDR3 DNA sequence: TGTGCCAGCAGTTTGAGGACAGGGGAAAAGCAAGGCTACACCTTC.